This T cell receptor beta chain was recorded in a study of blood T cell repertoires in COVID-19. The wider study: PBMCs, B-cell-depleted T cells, or T cells provided the cDNA or gDNA that made up the material.

Germline CDR1 is MDHEN and CDR2 is SYDVKM. The CDR3 contains 18 residues. The ends were cut back, 5 bases at V and 2 bases at J, with 19 bases in the middle. Measured with immunoSEQ multiplex PCR; TCRdb has only the in-frame clones, and not every one. The table shows 250,000 to 350,000 clones, with around 89% occurring only once. The TCR sequence derives from a man in his thirties or forties with acute or convalescent COVID-19. This chain uses TRBV28 with TRBJ2-6; tentatively, D is TRBD2 (5 bases). Sequencing was done on a sample of peripheral blood. CDR3 coding DNA: TGTGCCAGCAGTAGGGCCGGGCGCCTGGAGGCTGGGGCCAACGTCCTGACTTTC. This translates into CASSRAGRLEAGANVLTF.